Below are 19 T cell receptor beta chains sequenced from a single sample in a study of beta chain features in type 1 diabetes. Isolated RNA was reverse transcribed in full, so expressed TCRB transcripts were sequenced. Here immunoSEQ multiplex PCR was the method, and the copy in TCRdb shows in-frame clones only, minus some. Here the sample spans approximately 250,000 clones, 12% to 15% being singletons. The sample taken for sequencing was naive CD4+ T cells from blood. The receptors originated from a woman aged 40 to 55 in good health.

The V call is TRBV5-1, the J call TRBJ2-2, with 7 bases lining up with TRBD2. The CDR3 contains 17 residues. After removal of 1 base from V and 5 bases from J, the junction contained 11 bases not matched to a gene. CDR1 is SGHRS, CDR2 YFSETQ, per germline. The CDR3 DNA reads TGCGCCAGCAGCTTGCGGTTGCTAGCGGAGGAGACCGGGGAGCTGTTTTTT. Its translation is CASSLRLLAEETGELFF.

This clone was seen a few times. J is TRBJ1-5 and V is TRBV21-1; the table's D call of TRBD1 was not tested on the DNA. TRBV21-1 is designated a pseudogene. The CDR3 is 15 residues long. CDR3 nucleotide sequence: TGTGCCAGCAGCAGGACAGCTATGAGCAATCAGCCCCAGCATTTT. The encoded protein is CASSRTAMSNQPQHF.

The V call is TRBV19, the J call TRBJ1-1, with no clear D. Germline CDR1 is LNHDA and CDR2 is SQIVND (reference sequence). V lost 7 bases to trimming and J lost 6 bases, with 18 bases between them. The CDR3 is made up of 14 amino acids. CDR3 residues: CASTPRGRRSEAFF. CDR3 nucleotides: TGTGCCAGTACCCCACGAGGGAGGCGATCTGAAGCTTTCTTT.

This clone was found a few times. The gene calls are TRBV28 and TRBJ1-2; TRBD1 agrees at 8 bases. Trimming cost V 8 bases and J 4 bases; bases outside gene matches: 3. The CDR3 contains 12 residues. CDR1 MDHEN and CDR2 SYDVKM come from the germline V gene. DNA for the CDR3: TGTGCCAGCGACAGGGGCGGCTATGGCTACACCTTC. It specifies CASDRGGYGYTF.

The chain joins TRBV7-2 to TRBJ1-2; perhaps TRBD1 as D (6 bases). Germline V CDR1 and CDR2: SGHTA, FQGNSA. Trimming pared 5 bases from V and 1 base from J, leaving 20 bases between. The CDR3 totals 17 residues. In DNA, the CDR3 is TGTGCCAGCAGCGCTCATACAGGGTTTGGGGGTAACTATGGCTACACCTTC. This translates into CASSAHTGFGGNYGYTF.

CDR3 DNA sequence: TGTGCCAGCAGTTACTTGCTGGGGGCAACTGAAGCTTTCTTT. Translating gives CASSYLLGATEAFF. The rearrangement joins TRBV6-5 to TRBJ1-1; the D gene is possibly TRBD1 (6 bases). V was shortened by 1 base and J by 5 bases, with 11 bases between the two germline ends. This CDR3 is built from 14 residues. Per germline, CDR1 MNHEY and CDR2 SVGAGI.

The genes are TRBV5-1 and TRBJ1-6; 9 nucleotides agree with TRBD1. The CDR3 sequence is 16 residues long. Germline CDR1 is SGHRS and CDR2 is YFSETQ. Unmatched junction bases numbered 5, after V lost 0 bases and J lost 7 bases. Here the CDR3 DNA reads TGCGCCAGCAGCTTGGACAGGGGGCTAGGGAATTCACCCCTCCACTTT. Protein: CASSLDRGLGNSPLHF.

A few counts support this clone. This chain joins TRBV6-5 and TRBJ2-2, with 8 positions matching TRBD2. From germline, CDR1 is MNHEY and CDR2 SVGAGI. The CDR3 totals 14 residues. J was trimmed by 5 bases and V by 9 bases; bases with no gene match: 8. The CDR3 sequence: CASGPVAGTGELFF. The CDR3 bases are TGTGCCAGTGGCCCTGTAGCGGGGACCGGGGAGCTGTTTTTT.

The V and J genes are TRBV5-1 and TRBJ2-2; D uncertain. Germline V gene lookup returns CDR1 SGHRS and CDR2 YFSETQ. V was trimmed by 0 bases and J by 2 bases, leaving 8 bases between them. This CDR3 comprises 15 residues. CDR3: CASSLVQYNTGELFF. DNA of the CDR3: TGCGCCAGCAGCTTGGTACAGTACAACACCGGGGAGCTGTTTTTT.

This clone was seen repeatedly, ten times or more. V gene TRBV7-8 combines with J gene TRBJ2-7; TRBD2 matches at 7 bases. This CDR3 is built from 14 residues. The germline gives CDR1 SGHVS, CDR2 FQNEAQ. J was trimmed by 1 base and V by 5 bases; bases with no gene match: 5. The CDR3 here is CASSQKAGSYEQYF. As DNA, the CDR3 is TGTGCCAGCAGCCAAAAAGCGGGGTCCTACGAGCAGTACTTC.

This clone was observed a few times. This chain connects TRBV7-9 to TRBJ2-7; 7 bases map to TRBD1. Germline V gene sequence: CDR1 SEHNR, CDR2 FQNEAQ (reference sequence). CDR3 size: 16 residues. Trimming took 4 bases from V and 2 from J; bases not matched to a gene: 11. CDR3 sequence (DNA): TGTGCCAGCAGCTCCCGTCCGGGACAGACTGCCTACGAGCAGTACTTC. Translated, it gives CASSSRPGQTAYEQYF.

The DNA for the CDR3 is TGTGCCAGCAGCCAAGCCGGGACAGGGAGGAACGTCCTGACTTTC. The encoded protein is CASSQAGTGRNVLTF. This chain links TRBV5-4 with TRBJ2-6, with 9 bases that match TRBD1. V gave up 4 bases and J gave up 10 bases; unmatched junction bases: 9. Germline assignment: CDR1 SGHNT and CDR2 YYREEE (reference sequence). This CDR3 contains 15 residues.

This clone was seen more than once but under ten times. The chain employs TRBV7-2 and TRBJ2-5; possibly TRBD1 for D (6 bases). Germline V CDR1 and CDR2: SGHTA, FQGNSA. V lost 5 bases and J lost 5, with 18 bases in between. The CDR3 is made up of 15 amino acids. CDR3 in DNA: TGTGCCAGCAGCCCGCGGAAACCAGGGGCGGAGACCCAGTACTTC. Its protein product is CASSPRKPGAETQYF.

This sequence joins TRBV18 and TRBJ1-1; D is uncertain. The CDR3 has 15 residues. CDR1 is KGHSH and CDR2 is LQKENI in the germline V gene. V lost 3 bases and J lost 1, with 12 bases in between. The CDR3 DNA follows: TGTGCCAGCTCACCGGTTGGGGAGGCGAACACTGAAGCTTTCTTT. It codes for CASSPVGEANTEAFF.

This clone showed up just a few times. The V and J genes are TRBV7-2 and TRBJ2-6; 7 nucleotides match TRBD2. CDR3 length: 16 residues. Germline V CDR1 and CDR2: SGHTA, FQGNSA. The V gene end was trimmed by 5 bases and the J gene end by 2 bases; junction bases not matched to a gene: 6. The DNA of the CDR3 is TGTGCCAGCAGCCTATATGCGGGGGCTGGGGCCAACGTCCTGACTTTC. Translated, it gives CASSLYAGAGANVLTF.

This clone was detected only a few times. V and J are TRBV12-5 and TRBJ1-1; D not resolved. This CDR3 is built from 14 residues. CDR1 and CDR2 (germline): LGHNT, FRNRAP. Trimming pared 6 bases from V and 4 bases from J, leaving 15 bases between. CDR3 protein: CASGVYKLGTEAFF. The CDR3 nucleotides read TGTGCTAGTGGGGTTTATAAGCTCGGCACTGAAGCTTTCTTT.

The rearrangement links TRBV5-1 to TRBJ2-1; TRBD1 aligns across 10 bases. CDR3 size: 14 residues. V dropped 4 bases and J dropped 8; count of bases not matched to a gene: 6. Germline-derived CDR1 and CDR2 are SGHRS and YFSETQ. This CDR3 reads CASSAGQGSDEQFF. The CDR3 nucleotides read TGCGCCAGCAGCGCGGGACAGGGGAGCGATGAGCAGTTCTTC.

The V call is TRBV18, the J call TRBJ1-4; D is perhaps TRBD1 (6 bases). The V end was cut by 3 bases, the J end by 7 bases, with 9 bases between. This CDR3 is 13 amino acids long. Looked up from germline, CDR1 is KGHSH and CDR2 is LQKENI. CDR3 loop: CASSPRTAEKLFF. The CDR3 DNA sequence: TGTGCCAGCTCACCGAGGACAGCTGAAAAACTGTTTTTT.

This chain uses TRBV29-1 with TRBJ2-1; tentatively, D is TRBD2 (6 bases). Germline CDR1 and CDR2: SQVTM and ANQGSEA. The CDR3 has 16 residues. V lost 4 bases and J lost 3, with 19 bases in between. The CDR3 region has the DNA TGCAGCGTTGGGGGCCAACTAGCCCCACACTACAATGAGCAGTTCTTC. It codes for CSVGGQLAPHYNEQFF.